A selection of T cell receptor beta chains follows, all from one sample in a study of cytomegalovirus exposure and HLA in healthy donors. TCRdb keeps only in-frame clones here, not all; method: immunoSEQ multiplex PCR. The table lists under 200,000 clones, about four fifths of them singletons, with around 0.24% in the top ten. The sequenced sample was PBMCs. The receptors originated from a boy aged 10-17 years in good health and CMV-seronegative. CDR3s include the opening cysteine and the closing phenylalanine or tryptophan. The order of the fields is clone size, D gene, V gene, J gene, CDR3 DNA, CDR3 protein. A D gene is named only where the DNA matches it firmly. Clone size appears in some rows only: once, few, many, or a class for an expanded clone.

size: .
D: .
V: TRBV7-2
J: TRBJ2-5
DNA: TGTGCCAGTGCCCGGGGTGGCGAAACCCAGTACTTC
CDR3: CASARGGETQYF

size: .
D: .
V: TRBV6-1
J: TRBJ1-2
DNA: TGTGCCAGCAGCCCTACGGGAGGGATCGACTATGGCTACACCTTC
CDR3: CASSPTGGIDYGYTF

size: .
D: TRBD1
V: TRBV19
J: TRBJ1-4
DNA: TGTGCCAGTAGCATTACAGGGGGCGCGGCGGGTAAGGAAAAACTGTTTTTT
CDR3: CASSITGGAAGKEKLFF

size: .
D: TRBD2
V: TRBV7-8
J: TRBJ2-7
DNA: TGTGCCAGCAGCCTCAATACGGGACTAGCGGGGGTAAACGAGCAGTACTTC
CDR3: CASSLNTGLAGVNEQYF

size: .
D: .
V: TRBV5-1
J: TRBJ1-1
DNA: TGCGCCAGCAGCTTGGCCCTAGACAGACCCAACACTGAAGCTTTCTTT
CDR3: CASSLALDRPNTEAFF

size: .
D: .
V: TRBV9
J: TRBJ1-2
DNA: TGTGCCAGCAGCGTAGGTTTCGCGGGATTTATGGCTACAGGCTACACCTTC
CDR3: CASSVGFAGFMATGYTF

size: .
D: TRBD1
V: TRBV19
J: TRBJ1-5
DNA: TGTGCCAGTAGCAGGGGACAGGTCAATCAGCCCCAGCATTTT
CDR3: CASSRGQVNQPQHF

size: .
D: .
V: TRBV6-1
J: TRBJ2-1
DNA: TGTGCCAGCAGTGTGTTAGTAGGATTGGGGCGGAATGAGCAGTTCTTC
CDR3: CASSVLVGLGRNEQFF

size: .
D: .
V: TRBV5-4
J: TRBJ2-7
DNA: TGTGCCAGCAGCTCTCGAGCGAACTTCTACGAGCAGTACTTC
CDR3: CASSSRANFYEQYF

size: once
D: TRBD1
V: TRBV10-3
J: TRBJ2-7
DNA: TGTGCCATCCGGACAGGGGACTCCTACGAGCAGTACTTC
CDR3: CAIRTGDSYEQYF

size: .
D: TRBD2
V: TRBV4-1
J: TRBJ2-5
DNA: TGCGCCAGCAGCCAAGATTTTACTAGCGGGCTCGGCGAAGAGACCCAGTACTTC
CDR3: CASSQDFTSGLGEETQYF

size: .
D: .
V: TRBV13
J: TRBJ2-7
DNA: TGTGCCAGCAGCTTTCTCTCCTACGAGCAGTACTTC
CDR3: CASSFLSYEQYF

size: .
D: TRBD2
V: TRBV5-1
J: TRBJ2-3
DNA: TGCGCCAGCAAGGCTAGCGGGGGGCGGGATACGCAGTATTTT
CDR3: CASKASGGRDTQYF

size: .
D: .
V: TRBV4-1
J: TRBJ2-7
DNA: TGCGCCAGCAGCCAAGATCATGGACGGGGGAGCTCCTACGAGCAGTACTTC
CDR3: CASSQDHGRGSSYEQYF

size: .
D: TRBD2
V: TRBV4-1
J: TRBJ2-2
DNA: TGCGCCAGCAGCCAAGTCCGACTACTAGCGGGGGGGCGCACCGGGGAGCTGTTTTTT
CDR3: CASSQVRLLAGGRTGELFF

size: .
D: .
V: TRBV6-6
J: TRBJ1-3
DNA: TGTGCCAGCAAGGTACAGGGAATCCCTGGAAACACCATATATTTT
CDR3: CASKVQGIPGNTIYF

size: few
D: .
V: TRBV6-5
J: TRBJ1-4
DNA: TGTGCCAGCAATGAGGAGGGCGGCCGTAATGAAAAACTGTTTTTT
CDR3: CASNEEGGRNEKLFF

size: .
D: .
V: TRBV7-2
J: TRBJ2-7
DNA: TGTGCCAGCAGCTACTTAGCGGCCTACGAGCAGTACTTC
CDR3: CASSYLAAYEQYF

size: .
D: .
V: TRBV7-9
J: TRBJ2-7
DNA: TGTTCCAGCAGCACTCCCTACGAGCAGTACTTC
CDR3: CSSSTPYEQYF

size: few
D: .
V: TRBV5-1
J: TRBJ2-5
DNA: TGCGCCAGCAGCGAGCAGGGGAACGGACTGGTGCAGTACTTC
CDR3: CASSEQGNGLVQYF

size: .
D: .
V: TRBV11-1
J: TRBJ2-5
DNA: TGTGCCAGCAGCCCGGAGAGACGTGGCGGCCAAGAGACCCAGTACTTC
CDR3: CASSPERRGGQETQYF

size: .
D: .
V: TRBV27
J: TRBJ1-1
DNA: TGTGCCAGCAGTGTCGGGGGAAGGACTGAAGCTTTCTTT
CDR3: CASSVGGRTEAFF